This paragraph reports one T cell receptor (beta chain). Its antigen is not yet known. One base away there is no much larger clone; base qualities are not given. This sample is part of a study of control samples from healthy donors and cancer patients (dated by TCRdb to about 2020). Library prep was done by the immunoSEQ multiplex PCR assay. Here the immuneACCESS table is served through TCRdb, limited to in-frame sequences with V and J called. Missing clones are a known gap in these copies; in checked studies unresolved V genes cover under half, and the rest lacks a known reason. The sample profile shows under 30,000 clones; approximately 85% of them were found once. Clones ranked in the top ten supply roughly 6.3% of the sample. This clonotype was sampled from a woman aged 55 to 70 with head and neck cancer. Sequencing was done on a sample of PBMCs.

The CDR3 region reads CSVDGGYQHYNEQFF. The nucleotide sequence is given as TGCAGCGTTGATGGAGGCTACCAGCATTACAATGAGCAGTTCTTC. The chain is encoded by TRBV29-1 joined to TRBJ2-1; possibly the D gene is TRBD2, per 5 matching bases. The junction carries 16 bases between V and J, which are trimmed by 3 bases and 4 bases respectively. From cysteine to phenylalanine, the CDR3 is 15 amino acids long. CDR3 DNA is the only sequence kept; it has 45 bases, read in frame from the first base. According to the germline V gene, CDR1 reads SQVTM and CDR2 reads ANQGSEA.